This passage covers 15 T cell receptor beta chains from one sample sequenced in a study of cytomegalovirus exposure and HLA in healthy donors. The PCR ran on 60 Vbeta and 13 Jbeta primers. Data came from immunoSEQ multiplex PCR; TCRdb stores just in-frame clones and leaves some out. In total, the table holds under 130,000 clones. The sequenced sample was PBMCs. Receptor source: a man in his fifties or sixties in good health and CMV-seronegative.

The chain recombines TRBV5-6 with TRBJ2-7; TRBD1 matches at 11 bases. The V gene end was trimmed by 4 bases and the J gene end by 0 bases; junction bases not matched to a gene: 3. The CDR3 runs to 15 residues. Germline V lookup: CDR1 SGHDT, CDR2 YYEEEE. The DNA for the CDR3 is TGTGCCAGCAGCCCAGGGACAGGGGGCTCCTACGAGCAGTACTTC. As protein: CASSPGTGGSYEQYF.

The V and J genes are TRBV19 and TRBJ1-1; D might be TRBD1 (5 bases). This CDR3 comprises 16 residues. The V gene lost 5 bases and the J gene lost 7 bases, with 23 bases spanning the gap. Germline CDR1 reads LNHDA; CDR2 reads SQIVND (reference sequence). In DNA form, the CDR3 reads TGTGCCAGTAGTCCCCAGGCGACAGCCGGTCCCCTTGAAGCTTTCTTT. Protein sequence: CASSPQATAGPLEAFF.

The rearrangement links TRBV11-3 to TRBJ2-7; 7 positions agree with TRBD2. Germline trimming cut 4 bases from V and 5 bases from J; bases unmatched to any gene: 11. Germline V gene data show CDR1 as SGHNT and CDR2 as YENEEA. The CDR3 totals 15 residues. The CDR3 nucleotides read TGTGCCAGCAGCTCCCGTCACGGGGGGATCGACGAGCAGTACTTC. Protein product: CASSSRHGGIDEQYF.

The rearrangement joins TRBV29-1 to TRBJ1-1; 10 bases map to TRBD1. After removal of 1 base from V and 3 bases from J, the junction contained 2 bases not matched to a gene. This CDR3 has 14 residues. Germline V CDR1 and CDR2: SQVTM, ANQGSEA. For the CDR3, the DNA is TGCAGCGTTGAAGCCGGACAGGGGGACACTGAAGCTTTCTTT. This sequence encodes CSVEAGQGDTEAFF.

The rearrangement joins TRBV2 to TRBJ2-4; TRBD2 matches at 7 bases. This CDR3 spans 14 amino acids. J lost 2 bases, V lost 8 bases, and 6 bases had no gene match. Per germline, CDR1 SNHLY and CDR2 FYNNEI. The CDR3 sequence: CASHRGGSKNIQYF. In DNA form, the CDR3 reads TGTGCCAGCCACCGGGGAGGGTCCAAAAACATTCAGTACTTC.

V gene TRBV4-3 combines with J gene TRBJ2-1; 7 nucleotides align to TRBD2. V lost 1 base and J lost 2; bases outside the gene matches: 8. This CDR3 has 17 amino acids. Germline-derived CDR1 and CDR2 are LGHNA and YSLEER. In DNA form, the CDR3 reads TGCGCCAGCAGCCAAGCAATCACTAGCGCTACCTACAATGAGCAGTTCTTC. Translated: CASSQAITSATYNEQFF.

The genes are TRBV28 and TRBJ1-2, with 9 bases lining up with TRBD1. This CDR3 has 14 residues. V shed 5 bases and J 2 bases; nucleotides not matched to a gene: 3. The V gene's germline CDR1 is MDHEN and CDR2 SYDVKM. The CDR3 bases are TGTGCCAGCAGTGAAGGGACAGGGAACTATGGCTACACCTTC. Translated, it gives CASSEGTGNYGYTF.

The V call is TRBV7-6, the J call TRBJ2-1; 10 bases match TRBD1. The trim removed 5 bases at V and 6 bases at J, leaving 10 bases unmatched. Germline assignment: CDR1 SGHVS and CDR2 FNYEAQ. CDR3 size: 16 residues. DNA of the CDR3: TGTGCCAGCAGCGGGGCGCGGGACAGGGGAATCAATGAGCAGTTCTTC. Its protein product is CASSGARDRGINEQFF.

The chain carries TRBV5-1 and TRBJ2-2, with a possible D match to TRBD1 (6 bases). V was clipped by 4 bases and J by 7 bases, with 11 bases between them. Per the germline V gene, CDR1 is SGHRS and CDR2 is YFSETQ. The CDR3 runs to 13 residues. CDR3 amino acids: CASSQQGNGELFF. CDR3 bases: TGCGCCAGCAGCCAACAGGGAAACGGGGAGCTGTTTTTT.

The chain links TRBV29-1 to TRBJ2-7, with 9 bases lining up with TRBD1. The V and J ends lost 6 bases and 4 bases, in that order; junction bases with no gene match: 7. CDR3 length equals 13 residues. Per the germline V gene, CDR1 is SQVTM and CDR2 is ANQGSEA. As DNA, the CDR3 is TGCAGCGTCCCGGGACAGGGTGATTACGAGCAGTACTTC. Encoded protein: CSVPGQGDYEQYF.

The CDR3 loop reads CASSLESLATNEKLFF. The CDR3 nucleotides read TGCGCCAGCAGCTTGGAGTCACTAGCAACTAATGAAAAACTGTTTTTT. This chain links TRBV5-1 with TRBJ1-4; the D is unclear. V shed 0 bases and J shed 0 bases, with 9 bases lying between them. The germline gives CDR1 SGHRS, CDR2 YFSETQ. The CDR3 covers 16 residues.

The chain recombines TRBV18 with TRBJ2-3; possible D gene TRBD1, 7 bases. The CDR3 has 15 residues. Germline V gives CDR1 KGHSH, CDR2 LQKENI. V lost 4 bases, J lost 2 bases, and 13 bases lay in between. CDR3 DNA sequence: TGTGCCAGCTCACGCGGGACAGACATCACAGATACGCAGTATTTT. This gives the protein CASSRGTDITDTQYF.

This chain links TRBV5-6 with TRBJ1-2, with D uncertain. The CDR3 covers 15 residues. The V end lost 0 bases, the J end lost 3 bases, and 12 bases lay between the germline ends. Germline V gene data show CDR1 as SGHDT and CDR2 as YYEEEE. The CDR3 sequence is CASSLERRVDYGYTF. The DNA of the CDR3 is TGTGCCAGCAGCTTGGAGCGGCGGGTAGACTATGGCTACACCTTC.

The CDR3 region has the DNA TGTGCCTGGAGCTACGGGAACACAGATACGCAGTATTTT. Translated: CAWSYGNTDTQYF. V gene TRBV30 combines with J gene TRBJ2-3; possibly TRBD2 for D (5 bases). The germline V and J ends were trimmed by 3 bases and 2 bases, with 9 bases remaining between them. CDR3 length: 13 residues. CDR1 and CDR2 from the germline V gene are GTSNPN and SVGIG (reference sequence).

The genes are TRBV5-1 and TRBJ2-3; 7 bases are a match to TRBD2. The CDR3 is 14 residues long. Germline V gives CDR1 SGHRS, CDR2 YFSETQ. Unmatched junction bases numbered 7, after V lost 5 bases and J lost 4 bases. This CDR3 reads CASSPVAGADTQYF. The CDR3 nucleotides are TGCGCCAGCAGTCCAGTCGCGGGGGCAGATACGCAGTATTTT.